A single sample gave rise to the 15 T cell receptor beta chains below, sequenced in a study of shared T cell receptors in the human thymus. Produced via immunoSEQ multiplex PCR; TCRdb's table is partial and in-frame only. The sample yields 55,000 to 80,000 clones, roughly 96% seen once. Sequencing input: thymocytes. The receptors were gathered from a human donor.

V usage is TRBV7-9 and J usage is TRBJ2-3; TRBD2 agrees at 8 bases. The CDR3 extends over 15 amino acids. Germline V CDR1 and CDR2: SEHNR, FQNEAQ (reference sequence). V lost 3 bases and J lost 1; bases outside the gene matches: 3. The CDR3 here is CASSFLRGGTDTQYF. As DNA, the CDR3 is TGTGCCAGCAGCTTCTTGCGGGGGGGCACAGATACGCAGTATTTT.

The chain recombines TRBV19 with TRBJ2-3, with D tentatively TRBD1 (6 bases). This CDR3 has 15 amino acids. V shed 8 bases and J shed 1 base, with 16 bases lying between them. CDR1 is LNHDA and CDR2 is SQIVND in the germline V gene (reference sequence). CDR3 nucleotides: TGTGCCAGTTCAACAGGGCATAATCGCACAGATACGCAGTATTTT. Protein: CASSTGHNRTDTQYF. The complete variable domain, with remaining parts taken from reference TRBV19 and TRBJ2-3, reads DGGITQSPKYLFRKEGQNVTLSCEQNLNHDAMYWYRQDPGQGLRLIYYSQIVNDFQKGDIAEGYSVSREKKESFPLTVTSAQKNPTAFYLCASSTGHNRTDTQYFGPGTRLTVL.

The rearrangement links TRBV19 to TRBJ1-5, with D possibly TRBD1 on 5 matching bases. This CDR3 has 15 amino acids. Trimming took 1 base from V and 4 from J, leaving 11 bases between them. Germline-derived CDR1 and CDR2 are LNHDA and SQIVND (reference sequence). The chain's CDR3 is CASSIAAGGNQPQHF. The CDR3 DNA reads TGTGCCAGTAGTATAGCGGCGGGGGGGAATCAGCCCCAGCATTTT.

The rearrangement uses TRBV25-1 and TRBJ2-7, with 9 bases aligning to TRBD2. V shed 2 bases, J shed 2 bases, and the junction held 7 bases outside the gene matches. CDR3 length: 16 residues. CDR1 and CDR2 (germline): MGHDK, SYGVNS. CDR3 bases: TGTGCCAGCAGTGAAAAGGCGGGACTAGCTCCCTACGAGCAGTACTTC. Encoded protein: CASSEKAGLAPYEQYF.

The rearrangement uses TRBV13 and TRBJ1-1; 7 bases line up with TRBD1. CDR3 length: 17 amino acids. Unmatched junction bases numbered 14, after V lost 4 bases and J lost 3 bases. Per the germline V gene, CDR1 is PRHDT and CDR2 is FYEKMQ (reference sequence). CDR3 DNA: TGTGCCAGCAGCTCGACAGGGATTGGGATTGGGGACACTGAAGCTTTCTTT. Translating gives CASSSTGIGIGDTEAFF.

The chain uses TRBV5-6 and TRBJ2-7, with a tentative D call TRBD1 (7 bases). With 0 bases removed from V and 7 bases from J, the gap between germline ends came to 17 bases. This CDR3 is 15 amino acids long. Per germline, CDR1 SGHDT and CDR2 YYEEEE. CDR3 region: CASSLERVRGWEQYF. In DNA form, the CDR3 reads TGTGCCAGCAGCTTGGAGCGGGTCAGGGGGTGGGAGCAGTACTTC.

This rearrangement joins TRBV4-2 to TRBJ2-5; 8 positions match TRBD2. J gave up 4 bases and V 4 bases, and 14 bases lay outside the gene matches. Germline CDR1 LGHNA, CDR2 YNFKEQ. This CDR3 spans 17 amino acids. CDR3 in DNA: TGTGCCAGCAGCCCGATTAATGGCGGGGGGAGGGGAGAGACCCAGTACTTC. It specifies CASSPINGGGRGETQYF.

This clone has only one observation. The chain employs TRBV5-6 and TRBJ2-2; 8 bases line up with TRBD1. There are 16 residues in the CDR3. V gave up 4 bases and J gave up 1 base; unmatched junction bases: 6. Germline V gene lookup returns CDR1 SGHDT and CDR2 YYEEEE. Here the CDR3 reads CASSTPGQENTGELFF. CDR3 nucleotide sequence: TGTGCCAGCAGCACACCGGGACAGGAGAACACCGGGGAGCTGTTTTTT. The entire variable domain, with the rest obtained from reference TRBV5-6 and TRBJ2-2, is as follows: DAGVTQSPTHLIKTRGQQVTLRCSPKSGHDTVSWYQQALGQGPQFIFQYYEEEERQRGNFPDRFSGHQFPNYSSELNVNALLLGDSALYLCASSTPGQENTGELFFGEGSRLTVL.

The gene calls are TRBV7-9 and TRBJ2-3; D is unclear. From germline, CDR1 is SEHNR and CDR2 FQNEAQ (reference sequence). This CDR3 is 18 amino acids long. V lost 1 base and J lost 0, with 17 bases in between. CDR3 protein: CASSLVTAITSSTDTQYF. The CDR3 DNA is TGTGCCAGCAGCTTAGTAACAGCTATTACGTCTAGCACAGATACGCAGTATTTT.

The V gene is TRBV4-3, the J gene TRBJ1-4, with TRBD1 as a possible D gene (5 bases). CDR3 length: 19 residues. Trimming removed 4 bases at V and 1 base at J, with 22 bases between. Germline-derived CDR1 and CDR2 are LGHNA and YSLEER. CDR3 sequence reads: CASSRSDGAWRGTNEKLFF. The CDR3 DNA sequence: TGCGCCAGCAGCCGGTCGGACGGGGCTTGGAGGGGAACTAATGAAAAACTGTTTTTT.

The genes are TRBV9 and TRBJ2-3; TRBD2 aligns across 12 bases. This CDR3 is 21 amino acids long. V lost 0 bases and J lost 6; bases outside the gene matches: 20. Looked up from germline, CDR1 is SGDLS and CDR2 is YYNGEE. DNA for the CDR3: TGTGCCAGCAGCGTAGAAGAAAAAGGTGATTCTAGCGGGGGGGCCTCGGATACGCAGTATTTT. This codes for CASSVEEKGDSSGGASDTQYF.

The chain combines TRBV5-1 with TRBJ1-1; 7 positions match TRBD1. V lost 3 bases to trimming and J lost 0 bases; unmatched junction nucleotides: 11. Per the germline V gene, CDR1 is SGHRS and CDR2 is YFSETQ. The CDR3 loop spans 17 amino acids. The CDR3, as DNA: TGCGCCAGCAGCTCCGGGACAGCCCTAAGGCTGAACACTGAAGCTTTCTTT. It yields the protein CASSSGTALRLNTEAFF.

This sequence joins TRBV5-5 and TRBJ1-5; D remains ambiguous. The CDR3 is 16 amino acids. V was cut by 4 bases and J by 2 bases, with 16 bases left in between. Germline loops: CDR1 SGHKS, CDR2 YYEKEE (reference sequence). CDR3 residues: CASSPGWWLGNQPQHF. The DNA for the CDR3 is TGTGCCAGCAGCCCCGGGTGGTGGCTTGGCAATCAGCCCCAGCATTTT.

The chain recombines TRBV10-1 with TRBJ1-2; 8 nucleotides agree with TRBD1. Germline V gene sequence: CDR1 WNHNN, CDR2 SYGVQD (reference sequence). The CDR3 sequence is 14 residues long. V lost 6 bases, J lost 4 bases, and 7 bases stayed unmatched. The CDR3 loop is CASRPGQAIYGYTF. For the CDR3, the DNA is TGCGCCAGCAGACCGGGACAGGCGATCTATGGCTACACCTTC.

The chain has TRBV4-3 and TRBJ1-1, with D maybe TRBD1 (6 bases). CDR1 is LGHNA, CDR2 YSLEER, per germline. The CDR3 is made up of 17 amino acids. V was trimmed by 0 bases and J by 3 bases, leaving 17 bases between them. CDR3 region: CASSQDTNREGDTEAFF. The CDR3 DNA sequence: TGCGCCAGCAGCCAAGACACCAACAGGGAAGGAGACACTGAAGCTTTCTTT.